The 17 T cell receptor beta chains below come from one sample, sequenced in a study of OX40 agonist ivuxolimab in advanced cancers. TCRdb's copy holds only in-frame clones and misses some; the assay was immunoSEQ multiplex PCR. This table holds 72,000 or so clones, roughly 80% found once. The input for sequencing was CD4+ or CD8+ T cells sorted from blood, taken in a trial of the OX40 agonist ivuxolimab. The receptor source for this set is an adult with an advanced solid tumor such as melanoma, head and neck, liver or kidney cancer.

The J gene is TRBJ1-1, the V gene TRBV5-4; 8 bases line up with TRBD1. The germline gives CDR1 SGHNT, CDR2 YYREEE (reference sequence). The CDR3 totals 14 residues. Trimming at V came to 4 bases and at J to 1 base, leaving 3 bases not matched to a gene. The chain's CDR3 is CASSVTGANTEAFF. DNA of the CDR3: TGTGCCAGCAGCGTGACAGGGGCGAACACTGAAGCTTTCTTT.

V is TRBV7-2 and J is TRBJ1-5; tentative D call: TRBD1 (5 bases). CDR1 is SGHTA, CDR2 FQGNSA, per germline. V dropped 1 base and J dropped 1 base, with 8 bases sitting between them. This CDR3 has 15 amino acids. This chain's CDR3 is CASSLDRDSNQPQHF. CDR3 DNA: TGTGCCAGCAGCTTAGATCGGGACAGCAATCAGCCCCAGCATTTT. Drawing the rest from reference TRBV7-2 and TRBJ1-5, the complete variable domain is GAGVSQSPSNKVTEKGKDVELRCDPISGHTALYWYRQSLGQGLEFLIYFQGNSAPDKSGLPSDRFSAERTGGSVSTLTIQRTQQEDSAVYLCASSLDRDSNQPQHFGDGTRLSIL.

The chain links TRBV5-6 to TRBJ2-7; D might be TRBD1 or TRBD2, each matching 5 bases. This CDR3 has 16 residues. Between the trimmed V and J ends, which lost 4 bases and 2 bases, there was a span of 19 bases. Germline lookup yields CDR1 SGHDT and CDR2 YYEEEE. CDR3 DNA sequence: TGTGCCAGCAGCCAAGGGACGGCCCAAGCAACCTACGAGCAGTACTTC. It translates to CASSQGTAQATYEQYF.

The V call is TRBV6-6, the J call TRBJ2-7; 7 positions match TRBD1. There are 14 residues in the CDR3. With V trimmed by 3 bases and J by 1 base, 3 bases remained unmatched. Germline V gene sequence: CDR1 MNHNY, CDR2 SVGAGI (reference sequence). Written as DNA, the CDR3 is TGTGCCAGCAGTTATCCGGGACAGTCCTACGAGCAGTACTTC. The encoded protein is CASSYPGQSYEQYF.

The chain links TRBV10-3 to TRBJ2-1; 9 bases are a match to TRBD2. V dropped 3 bases and J dropped 10; count of bases not matched to a gene: 13. Germline values: CDR1 ENHRY, CDR2 SYGVKD. The CDR3 extends over 16 amino acids. The CDR3 DNA follows: TGTGCCATCAGTGAAAACCGACTAGCGGTTACGGGAGAGCAGTTCTTC. It yields the protein CAISENRLAVTGEQFF.

The CDR3 protein is CASSLLSGGAYNEQFF. CDR3 coding DNA: TGTGCCAGCAGCTTGCTTAGCGGGGGGGCCTACAATGAGCAGTTCTTC. The chain has TRBV5-4 and TRBJ2-1, with 11 bases aligning to TRBD2. The CDR3 totals 16 residues. V lost 1 base and J lost 2; bases outside the gene matches: 2. The germline CDR1 and CDR2 sequences are SGHNT and YYREEE (reference sequence).

The genes are TRBV6-1 and TRBJ1-2; the D is unclear. This CDR3 spans 15 amino acids. Per germline, CDR1 MNHNS and CDR2 SASEGT. The V gene lost 0 bases and the J gene lost 0 bases, with 8 bases spanning the gap. CDR3 nucleotides: TGTGCCAGCAGTGAAGCCTTCTACACTAACTATGGCTACACCTTC. It is translated as CASSEAFYTNYGYTF.

The chain has TRBV25-1 and TRBJ2-5; 7 bases are a match to TRBD1. The germline CDR1 and CDR2 sequences are MGHDK and SYGVNS. V lost 5 bases, J lost 3 bases, and 9 bases stayed unmatched. The CDR3 length is 15 residues. The CDR3 sequence is CASSYPVGTEETQYF. The CDR3 DNA reads TGTGCCAGCAGTTATCCGGTTGGGACAGAAGAGACCCAGTACTTC.

The chain uses TRBV5-6 and TRBJ2-1; either TRBD1 or TRBD2 may supply D (5 bases each). The CDR3 spans 14 residues. V dropped 0 bases and J dropped 4 bases, with 8 bases sitting between them. Germline V CDR1 and CDR2: SGHDT, YYEEEE. This CDR3 is CASSLDWGYNEQFF. In nucleotides, the CDR3 is TGTGCCAGCAGCTTGGACTGGGGGTACAATGAGCAGTTCTTC. Full variable domain (outside the CDR3, taken from reference TRBV5-6 and TRBJ2-1): DAGVTQSPTHLIKTRGQQVTLRCSPKSGHDTVSWYQQALGQGPQFIFQYYEEEERQRGNFPDRFSGHQFPNYSSELNVNALLLGDSALYLCASSLDWGYNEQFFGPGTRLTVL.

The chain combines TRBV5-1 with TRBJ1-1, with D maybe TRBD1 (5 bases). Trimming cost V 3 bases and J 8 bases, with 11 bases left between them. CDR1 SGHRS and CDR2 YFSETQ come from the germline V gene. The CDR3 runs to 12 residues. The DNA for the CDR3 is TGCGCCAGCAGCTGGGACGGCATAGAAGCTTTCTTT. It specifies CASSWDGIEAFF.

The rearrangement links TRBV28 to TRBJ1-2; D unresolved. V was shortened by 5 bases and J by 7 bases, with 14 bases between the two germline ends. Germline lookup yields CDR1 MDHEN and CDR2 SYDVKM. The CDR3 length is 13 residues. This CDR3 reads CASSLPGVGGYTF. The DNA for the CDR3 is TGTGCCAGCAGTCTCCCCGGGGTTGGTGGCTACACCTTC.

This clone occurred a few times. The rearrangement joins TRBV9 to TRBJ1-5; D not certain. This CDR3 has 14 residues. Trimming stripped 3 bases from V and 5 bases from J, with 12 bases between. Germline assignment: CDR1 SGDLS and CDR2 YYNGEE. The CDR3 nucleotides read TGTGCCAGCAGCGCCCGATTGGTTGATCAGCCCCAGCATTTT. Protein: CASSARLVDQPQHF.

The CDR3, as DNA: TGCGCCAGCAGCTTGATATCGACGGGAACTGAAGCTTTCTTT. It translates to CASSLISTGTEAFF. The chain links TRBV5-1 to TRBJ1-1; the D is unclear. Germline assignment: CDR1 SGHRS and CDR2 YFSETQ. Trimming pared 1 base from V and 5 bases from J, leaving 12 bases between. This CDR3 is built from 14 residues.

The chain is built from TRBV19 and TRBJ1-5, with 7 bases fitting TRBD1. The V segment lost 5 bases and the J segment 4 bases; nucleotides outside the gene matches: 8. CDR1 and CDR2 from the germline V gene are LNHDA and SQIVND (reference sequence). CDR3 size: 15 residues. The CDR3 loop reads CASSPEGQWNQPQHF. CDR3 coding DNA: TGTGCCAGTAGTCCCGAGGGACAGTGGAATCAGCCCCAGCATTTT.

V and J are TRBV29-1 and TRBJ2-1, with D unresolved. This CDR3 contains 10 residues. Trimming cost V 6 bases and J 10 bases, with 10 bases left between them. The germline V gene encodes CDR1 SQVTM and CDR2 ANQGSEA. Here the CDR3 DNA reads TGCAGCGTGCCGGTGGGGGAGCAGTTCTTC. As protein: CSVPVGEQFF.

Comments on this clone: Other nucleotide sequences from this sample produce the same CDR3. The chain combines TRBV6-5 with TRBJ2-1; D gene ambiguous. The V gene's germline CDR1 is MNHEY and CDR2 SVGAGI. The ends were cut back, 3 bases at V and 5 bases at J, with 8 bases in the middle. CDR3 size: 13 residues. The DNA of the CDR3 is TGTGCCAGCAGTTATTCGAGGCACAATGAGCAGTTCTTC. It codes for CASSYSRHNEQFF.

The V gene is TRBV4-3, the J gene TRBJ2-1; the D gene could be TRBD1 or TRBD2 (5 bases each). Between the trimmed V and J ends, which lost 6 bases and 8 bases, there was a span of 20 bases. From germline, CDR1 is LGHNA and CDR2 YSLEER. The CDR3 spans 15 residues. CDR3 amino acids: CASRGVCGRGDEQFF. The CDR3, as DNA: TGCGCCAGCAGGGGGGTCTGTGGGAGAGGCGATGAGCAGTTCTTC.